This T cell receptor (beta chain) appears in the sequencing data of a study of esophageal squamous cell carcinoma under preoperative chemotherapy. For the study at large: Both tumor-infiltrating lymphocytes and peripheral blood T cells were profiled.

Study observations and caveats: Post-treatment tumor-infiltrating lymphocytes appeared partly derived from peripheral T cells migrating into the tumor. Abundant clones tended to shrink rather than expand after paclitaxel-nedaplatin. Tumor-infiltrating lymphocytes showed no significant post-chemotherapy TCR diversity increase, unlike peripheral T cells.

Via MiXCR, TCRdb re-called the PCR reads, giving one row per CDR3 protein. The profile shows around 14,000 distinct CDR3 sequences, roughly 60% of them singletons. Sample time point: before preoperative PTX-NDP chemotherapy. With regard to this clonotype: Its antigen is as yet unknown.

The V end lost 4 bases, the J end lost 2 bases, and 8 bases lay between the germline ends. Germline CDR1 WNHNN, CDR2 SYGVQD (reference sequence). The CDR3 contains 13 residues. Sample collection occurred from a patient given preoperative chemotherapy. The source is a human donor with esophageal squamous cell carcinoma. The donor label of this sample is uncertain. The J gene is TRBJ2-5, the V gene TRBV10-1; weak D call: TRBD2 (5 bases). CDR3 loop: CASSGTVQETQYF. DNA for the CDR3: TGCGCCAGCAGTGGGACTGTTCAAGAGACCCAGTACTTC.